This TCR beta chain emerged from a study of T cells in Graves' hyperthyroidism and ophthalmopathy. Overall study findings and caveats: Blood shared most expanded thyroid clonotypes above 0.001.

Researchers took RNA transcripts and amplified the TCR beta CDR3 regions from them. Primed by the HTBI set, a first-round RT-PCR was run on the TCR CDR3. TCRdb re-derived calls from the multiplex PCR reads in MiXCR, one entry per CDR3 protein. In the table there are 500,000 to 700,000 distinct CDR3 sequences, approximately 15% of which are singletons. This clonotype appeared a few times. Its antigen remains unknown. Researchers barred patients who had uncontrolled infection, other autoimmune disease, pregnancy or lactation. A roughly 9.7 ml volume of fresh peripheral blood provided the PBMCs. J gave up 6 bases and V 8 bases, and 10 bases lay outside the gene matches. This CDR3 has 13 amino acids. The germline gives CDR1 MNHNS, CDR2 SASEGT.

The clonotype was recovered from a woman between 18 and 29 years old with Graves' hyperthyroidism. The genes are TRBV6-1 and TRBJ2-7; 7 nucleotides line up with TRBD1. Sequencing was done on a sample of blood. The CDR3 loop is CASLGQEGSEQYF. The DNA of the CDR3 is TGTGCCAGCCTCGGACAGGAAGGCTCCGAGCAGTACTTC.